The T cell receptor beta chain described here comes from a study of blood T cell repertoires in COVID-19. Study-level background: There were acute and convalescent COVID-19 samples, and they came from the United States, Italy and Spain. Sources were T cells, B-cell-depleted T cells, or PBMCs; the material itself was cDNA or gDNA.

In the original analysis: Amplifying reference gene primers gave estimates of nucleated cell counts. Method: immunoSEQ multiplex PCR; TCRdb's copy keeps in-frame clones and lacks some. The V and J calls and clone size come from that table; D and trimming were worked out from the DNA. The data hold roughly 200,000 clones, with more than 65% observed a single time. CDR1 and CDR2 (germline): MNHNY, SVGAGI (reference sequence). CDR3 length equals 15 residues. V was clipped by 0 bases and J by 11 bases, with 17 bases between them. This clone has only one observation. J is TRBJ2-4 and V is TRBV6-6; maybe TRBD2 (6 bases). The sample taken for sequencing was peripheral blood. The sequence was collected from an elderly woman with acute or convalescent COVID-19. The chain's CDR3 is CASSYSDYSLYLQYF. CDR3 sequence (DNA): TGTGCCAGCAGTTACTCGGACTATTCTTTGTATCTTCAGTACTTC.